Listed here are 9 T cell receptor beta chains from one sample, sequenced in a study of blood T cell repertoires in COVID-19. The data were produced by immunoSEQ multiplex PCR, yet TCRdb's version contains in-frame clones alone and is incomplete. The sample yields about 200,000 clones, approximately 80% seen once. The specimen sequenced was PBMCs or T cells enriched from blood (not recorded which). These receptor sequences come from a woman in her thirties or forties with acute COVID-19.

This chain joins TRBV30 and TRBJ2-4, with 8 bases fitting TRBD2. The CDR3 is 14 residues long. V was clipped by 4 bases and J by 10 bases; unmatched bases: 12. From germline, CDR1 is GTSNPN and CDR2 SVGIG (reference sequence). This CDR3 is CAWNVAGGTRIQYF. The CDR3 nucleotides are TGTGCCTGGAATGTGGCGGGGGGAACAAGGATTCAGTACTTC.

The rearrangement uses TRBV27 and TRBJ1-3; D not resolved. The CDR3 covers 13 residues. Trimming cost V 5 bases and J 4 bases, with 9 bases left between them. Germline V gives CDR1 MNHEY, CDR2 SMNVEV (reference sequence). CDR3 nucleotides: TGTGCCAGCAGTCCAGGCATCGGAAACACCATATATTTT. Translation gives CASSPGIGNTIYF.

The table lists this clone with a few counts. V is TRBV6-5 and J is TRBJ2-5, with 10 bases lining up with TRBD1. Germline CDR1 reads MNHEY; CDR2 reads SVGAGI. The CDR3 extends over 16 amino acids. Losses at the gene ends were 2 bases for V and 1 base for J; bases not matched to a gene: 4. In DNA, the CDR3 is TGTGCCAGCAGTTACACGACAGGGGGCCCCCAAGAGACCCAGTACTTC. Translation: CASSYTTGGPQETQYF.

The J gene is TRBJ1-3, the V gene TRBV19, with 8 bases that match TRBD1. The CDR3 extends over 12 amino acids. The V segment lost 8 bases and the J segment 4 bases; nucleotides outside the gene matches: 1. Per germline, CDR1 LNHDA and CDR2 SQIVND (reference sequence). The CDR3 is CASDRGGNTIYF. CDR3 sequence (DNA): TGTGCCAGTGACAGGGGAGGAAACACCATATATTTT.

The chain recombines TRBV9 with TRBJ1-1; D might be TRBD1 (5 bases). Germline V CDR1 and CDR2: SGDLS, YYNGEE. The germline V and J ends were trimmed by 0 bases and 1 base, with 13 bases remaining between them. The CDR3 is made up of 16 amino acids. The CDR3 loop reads CASSVEVRGANTEAFF. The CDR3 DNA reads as TGTGCCAGCAGCGTAGAGGTAAGGGGCGCGAACACTGAAGCTTTCTTT.

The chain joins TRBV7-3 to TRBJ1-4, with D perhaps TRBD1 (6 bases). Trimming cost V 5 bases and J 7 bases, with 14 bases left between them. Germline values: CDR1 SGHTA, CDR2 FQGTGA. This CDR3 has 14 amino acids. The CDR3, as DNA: TGTGCCAGCAGCCCCCAGGGGCCAAGTGAAAAACTGTTTTTT. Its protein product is CASSPQGPSEKLFF.

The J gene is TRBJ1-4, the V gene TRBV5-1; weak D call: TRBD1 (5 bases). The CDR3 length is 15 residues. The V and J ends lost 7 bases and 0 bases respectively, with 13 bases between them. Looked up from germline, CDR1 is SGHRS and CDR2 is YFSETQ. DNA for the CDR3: TGCGCCAGCTCTAACGGGGGGGCAACTAATGAAAAACTGTTTTTT. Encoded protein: CASSNGGATNEKLFF.

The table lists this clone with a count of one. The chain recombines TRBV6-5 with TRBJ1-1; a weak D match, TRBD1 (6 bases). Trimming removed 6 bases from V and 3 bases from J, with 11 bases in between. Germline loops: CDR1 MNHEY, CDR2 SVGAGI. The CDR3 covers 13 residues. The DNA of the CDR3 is TGTGCCAGCAGGAGGACAGACGACACTGAAGCTTTCTTT. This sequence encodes CASRRTDDTEAFF.

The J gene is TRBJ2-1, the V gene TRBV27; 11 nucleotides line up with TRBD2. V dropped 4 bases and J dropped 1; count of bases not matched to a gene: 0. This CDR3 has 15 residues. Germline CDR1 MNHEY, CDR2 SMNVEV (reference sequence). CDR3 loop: CASSWTSGSYNEQFF. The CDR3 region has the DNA TGTGCCAGCAGTTGGACTAGCGGGTCCTACAATGAGCAGTTCTTC.